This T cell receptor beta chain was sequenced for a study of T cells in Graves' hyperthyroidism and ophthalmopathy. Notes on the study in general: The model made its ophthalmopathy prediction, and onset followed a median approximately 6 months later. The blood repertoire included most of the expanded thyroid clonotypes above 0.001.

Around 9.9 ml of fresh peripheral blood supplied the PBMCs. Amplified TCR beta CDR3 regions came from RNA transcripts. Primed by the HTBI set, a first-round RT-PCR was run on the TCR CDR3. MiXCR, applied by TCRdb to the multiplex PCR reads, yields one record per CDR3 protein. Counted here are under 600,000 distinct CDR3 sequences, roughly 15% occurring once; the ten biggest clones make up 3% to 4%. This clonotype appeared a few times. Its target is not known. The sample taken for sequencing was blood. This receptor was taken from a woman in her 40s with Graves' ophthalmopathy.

CDR3 bases: TGTGCCAGCAGTTTACGGGGGTGGGGAACCGGGGAGCTGTTTTTT. It encodes CASSLRGWGTGELFF. This chain connects TRBV12-3 or TRBV12-4 to TRBJ2-2, with D possibly TRBD2 on 6 matching bases. The V end was cut by 2 bases, the J end by 5 bases, with 12 bases between. The CDR3 is made up of 15 amino acids.